The 22 T cell receptor beta chains below were found in one sample sequenced in a study of identifying expanded T cells in peripheral blood. Profiled with immunoSEQ multiplex PCR; TCRdb holds only in-frame clones, not every one. The sample consists of 75,000 to 100,000 clones, about 91% of them appearing once. Input material: blood. The receptor source for this set is a person aged 18 to 75 in good health.

This chain connects TRBV7-3 to TRBJ2-1, with 8 positions matching TRBD1. Trimming cost V 5 bases and J 8 bases; bases outside gene matches: 11. Germline CDR1 and CDR2: SGHTA and FQGTGA. This CDR3 region has 15 residues. This chain's CDR3 is CASSPDRGSRDEQFF. CDR3 DNA: TGTGCCAGCAGCCCCGACAGGGGAAGTAGGGATGAGCAGTTCTTC.

The rearrangement links TRBV9 to TRBJ2-1, with TRBD2 identical over 12 bases. Germline V gives CDR1 SGDLS, CDR2 YYNGEE. The junction had 6 bases not matched to a gene; V was cut back by 2 bases and J by 3 bases. This CDR3 contains 17 residues. Here the CDR3 reads CASSVSGTSGRYNEQFF. CDR3 in DNA: TGTGCCAGCAGCGTTAGCGGGACTAGCGGGCGCTACAATGAGCAGTTCTTC.

The genes are TRBV29-1 and TRBJ2-7; possibly TRBD1 or TRBD2 for D (5 bases each). This CDR3 spans 12 amino acids. Trimming removed 0 bases from V and 7 bases from J, with 10 bases in between. Looked up from germline, CDR1 is SQVTM and CDR2 is ANQGSEA. CDR3 in DNA: TGCAGCGTTGAAGATCAGGGACCGGAGCAGTACTTC. It translates to CSVEDQGPEQYF.

The chain joins TRBV10-3 to TRBJ2-7, with TRBD2 matching over 7 bases. The CDR3 is 11 residues long. With V trimmed by 10 bases and J by 3 bases, 3 bases remained unmatched. Germline assignment: CDR1 ENHRY and CDR2 SYGVKD. CDR3 loop: CATGGGYEQYF. As DNA, the CDR3 is TGTGCCACCGGCGGGGGCTACGAGCAGTACTTC.

This clone was observed a single time. In DNA, the CDR3 is TGTGCCAGCAGCGTAGGGCCACTAGCGGGGGGCACAGATACGCAGTATTTT. This translates into CASSVGPLAGGTDTQYF. The chain joins TRBV9 to TRBJ2-3, with 11 bases that match TRBD2. CDR1 and CDR2 from the germline V gene are SGDLS and YYNGEE. V dropped 0 bases and J dropped 1; count of bases not matched to a gene: 4. The CDR3 extends over 17 amino acids. Variable domain in full (rest from reference TRBV9 and TRBJ2-3): DSGVTQTPKHLITATGQRVTLRCSPRSGDLSVYWYQQSLDQGLQFLIQYYNGEERAKGNILERFSAQQFPDLHSELNLSSLELGDSALYFCASSVGPLAGGTDTQYFGPGTRLTVL.

The chain couples TRBV28 to TRBJ2-5; 7 positions agree with TRBD1. Germline loops: CDR1 MDHEN, CDR2 SYDVKM. V lost 3 bases and J lost 2; bases outside the gene matches: 12. The CDR3 has 17 residues. As DNA, the CDR3 is TGTGCCAGCAGTTTGAGTTCCGGGACAGAATTGCAAGAGACCCAGTACTTC. Translation gives CASSLSSGTELQETQYF.

This chain links TRBV9 with TRBJ1-4; D unresolved. The CDR3 totals 13 residues. Trimming left V 0 bases short and J 5 bases short, with 5 bases between. Per the germline V gene, CDR1 is SGDLS and CDR2 is YYNGEE. CDR3 residues: CASSVADNEKLFF. CDR3 coding DNA: TGTGCCAGCAGCGTAGCCGACAATGAAAAACTGTTTTTT.

Remarks on this clone: At one boundary the junction diverges from the germline segment, which might be a read error. This chain joins TRBV27 and TRBJ2-7; TRBD1 or TRBD2 may be the D gene (6 bases each). This CDR3 has 13 amino acids. CDR1 is MNHEY and CDR2 is SMNVEV in the germline V gene (reference sequence). CDR3 coding DNA: TGTGCCCGCAGGGGACTCGATACCTACGAGCAGTACTTC. Amino acid sequence: CARRGLDTYEQYF.

The CDR3 coding sequence is TGTGCCAGCAGCTTCTGGGGGAACCACAATGAGCAGTTCTTC. This codes for CASSFWGNHNEQFF. The genes are TRBV5-6 and TRBJ2-1; D tentatively reads TRBD1 or TRBD2 (5 bases each). V was pared by 2 bases and J by 5 bases, with 11 bases between. The CDR3 has 14 amino acids. Germline V gene lookup returns CDR1 SGHDT and CDR2 YYEEEE.

The chain carries TRBV7-2 and TRBJ2-3; 10 bases align to TRBD2. Germline loops: CDR1 SGHTA, CDR2 FQGNSA. The J segment lost 4 bases and the V segment lost 1 base, leaving 8 bases of the junction unmatched. The CDR3 runs 17 residues. CDR3 region: CASSLEGTSGVPDTQYF. In DNA form, the CDR3 reads TGTGCCAGCAGCTTAGAAGGTACTAGCGGGGTCCCAGATACGCAGTATTTT.

The chain uses TRBV19 and TRBJ2-1; TRBD2 matches 8 bases. Trimming took 8 bases from V and 6 from J; bases not matched to a gene: 9. The CDR3 is 14 residues long. CDR1 is LNHDA and CDR2 is SQIVND in the germline V gene (reference sequence). The CDR3 coding sequence is TGTGCCAGTGACGACGGGGGGGCTCGCAATGAGCAGTTCTTC. Translating it yields CASDDGGARNEQFF.

This rearrangement joins TRBV7-9 to TRBJ1-1; D is unclear. Trimming stripped 3 bases from V and 1 base from J, with 9 bases between. Germline V CDR1 and CDR2: SEHNR, FQNEAQ (reference sequence). The CDR3 length is 14 residues. The DNA of the CDR3 is TGTGCCAGCAGCTTTACTACCCGGAACACTGAAGCTTTCTTT. It translates to CASSFTTRNTEAFF.

This clone was detected a few times. The chain employs TRBV2 and TRBJ1-5; D possibly corresponds to TRBD1 (5 bases). The CDR3 runs 14 residues. The V end was cut by 1 base, the J end by 3 bases, with 7 bases between. CDR1 is SNHLY and CDR2 is FYNNEI in the germline V gene. CDR3 DNA: TGTGCCAGCAGTGAAGGACAGATCAATCAGCCCCAGCATTTT. Translating gives CASSEGQINQPQHF.

The J gene is TRBJ1-3, the V gene TRBV19; D uncertain. Trimming pared 6 bases from V and 1 base from J, leaving 10 bases between. This CDR3 region has 14 residues. From germline, CDR1 is LNHDA and CDR2 SQIVND (reference sequence). The CDR3 coding sequence is TGTGCCAGTAGCCCCGAGGGTTCTGGAAACACCATATATTTT. Residues: CASSPEGSGNTIYF.

This chain links TRBV5-1 with TRBJ1-2; D uncertain. Germline CDR1 is SGHRS and CDR2 is YFSETQ. CDR3 length equals 14 residues. With 4 bases removed from V and 0 bases from J, the gap between germline ends came to 10 bases. DNA of the CDR3: TGCGCCAGCAGCGTGGACCGCTCTAACTATGGCTACACCTTC. Protein: CASSVDRSNYGYTF.

V gene TRBV5-1 combines with J gene TRBJ2-3, with a weak D call TRBD1 (6 bases). CDR3 length: 14 amino acids. V lost 7 bases and J lost 0, with 12 bases in between. CDR1 and CDR2 (germline): SGHRS, YFSETQ. CDR3 sequence: CASATQGSTDTQYF. The CDR3 DNA follows: TGCGCCAGCGCCACGCAGGGGAGCACAGATACGCAGTATTTT.

CDR3 nucleotide sequence: TGTGCCACTATCACCGGGACAGGGGAAATGGGAAACATTCAGTACTTC. Translation: CATITGTGEMGNIQYF. The gene calls are TRBV7-6 and TRBJ2-4; TRBD1 matches 10 bases. From germline, CDR1 is SGHVS and CDR2 FNYEAQ. The V gene end was trimmed by 10 bases and the J gene end by 6 bases; junction bases not matched to a gene: 15. This CDR3 has 16 amino acids.

The gene calls are TRBV6-6 and TRBJ1-5; no reliable D call. CDR3 length: 13 amino acids. The V and J ends lost 6 bases and 3 bases respectively, with 9 bases between them. CDR1 and CDR2 from the germline V gene are MNHNY and SVGAGI (reference sequence). DNA of the CDR3: TGTGCCAGCAGAGGCAGCCTCAATCAGCCCCAGCATTTT. Protein: CASRGSLNQPQHF.

The rearrangement joins TRBV7-8 to TRBJ2-7, with D maybe TRBD1 (6 bases). This CDR3 has 14 amino acids. Germline CDR1 SGHVS, CDR2 FQNEAQ. V shed 7 bases and J shed 2 bases, with 15 bases lying between them. CDR3: CASNPTGETYEQYF. The CDR3 coding sequence is TGTGCCAGCAACCCGACAGGCGAGACCTACGAGCAGTACTTC. The entire variable domain, with the rest obtained from reference TRBV7-8 and TRBJ2-7, is as follows: GAGVSQSPRYKVAKRGQDVALRCDPISGHVSLFWYQQALGQGPEFLTYFQNEAQLDKSGLPSDRFFAERPEGSVSTLKIQRTQQEDSAVYLCASNPTGETYEQYFGPGTRLTVT.

The chain is built from TRBV28 and TRBJ2-1, with D perhaps matching TRBD1 (5 bases). Trimming removed 4 bases from V and 2 bases from J, with 24 bases in between. The CDR3 totals 19 residues. The germline V gene has CDR1 MDHEN and CDR2 SYDVKM. CDR3 sequence: CASSSPRYSAGWTYNEQFF. DNA for the CDR3: TGTGCCAGCAGTTCCCCCAGGTATTCGGCAGGGTGGACCTACAATGAGCAGTTCTTC.

This chain uses TRBV5-1 with TRBJ2-1, with D perhaps TRBD1 (5 bases). The V end lost 3 bases, the J end lost 5 bases, and 18 bases lay between the germline ends. The germline gives CDR1 SGHRS, CDR2 YFSETQ. The CDR3 sequence is 16 residues long. The CDR3: CASSSTIQGTNNEQFF. CDR3 DNA: TGCGCCAGCAGCTCCACAATCCAGGGTACCAACAATGAGCAGTTCTTC. The full variable domain, its missing parts supplied by reference TRBV5-1 and TRBJ2-1, is KAGVTQTPRYLIKTRGQQVTLSCSPISGHRSVSWYQQTPGQGLQFLFEYFSETQRNKGNFPGRFSGRQFSNSRSEMNVSTLELGDSALYLCASSSTIQGTNNEQFFGPGTRLTVL.

The gene calls are TRBV21-1 and TRBJ2-5; TRBD1, the table's D call, was not compared with the DNA. TRBV21-1 has pseudogene status. The CDR3 totals 15 residues. CDR3: CASSPDGQVQETQYF. CDR3 nucleotides: TGTGCCAGCAGCCCGGATGGACAGGTCCAAGAGACCCAGTACTTC.